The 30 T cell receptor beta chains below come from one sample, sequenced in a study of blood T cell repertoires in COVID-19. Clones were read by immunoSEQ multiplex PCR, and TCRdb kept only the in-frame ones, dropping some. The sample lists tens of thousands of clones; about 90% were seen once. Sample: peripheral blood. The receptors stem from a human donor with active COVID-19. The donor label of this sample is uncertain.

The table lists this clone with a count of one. CDR3 nucleotide sequence: TGTGCCAGCAGTTACGTAGCGGGGGGGATGGGTACGCAGTATTTT. Translation: CASSYVAGGMGTQYF. The chain has TRBV6-5 and TRBJ2-3; 11 bases fit TRBD2. CDR1 and CDR2 from the germline V gene are MNHEY and SVGAGI. The CDR3 consists of 15 residues. V shed 2 bases, J shed 8 bases, and the junction held 6 bases outside the gene matches.

The DNA for the CDR3 is TGTGCCAGCAGCGCCAAACAGGGGGACGGTGAGCAGTTCTTC. This encodes CASSAKQGDGEQFF. The chain uses TRBV5-4 and TRBJ2-1, with 8 bases lining up with TRBD1. Germline trimming cut 4 bases from V and 9 bases from J; bases unmatched to any gene: 9. The CDR3 contains 14 residues. From germline, CDR1 is SGHNT and CDR2 YYREEE (reference sequence).

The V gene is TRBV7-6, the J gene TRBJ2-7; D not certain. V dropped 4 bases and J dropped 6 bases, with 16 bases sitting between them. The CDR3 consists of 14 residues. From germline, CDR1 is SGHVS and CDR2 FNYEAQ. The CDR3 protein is CASSSDNTRSEQYF. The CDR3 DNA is TGTGCCAGCAGCTCCGACAACACACGGTCCGAGCAGTACTTC.

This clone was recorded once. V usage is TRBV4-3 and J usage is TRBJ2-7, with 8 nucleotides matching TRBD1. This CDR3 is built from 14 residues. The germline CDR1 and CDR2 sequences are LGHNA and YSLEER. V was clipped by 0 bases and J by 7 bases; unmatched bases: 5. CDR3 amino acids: CASSQDWDRCEQYF. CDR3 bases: TGCGCCAGCAGCCAAGATTGGGACAGGTGTGAGCAGTACTTC.

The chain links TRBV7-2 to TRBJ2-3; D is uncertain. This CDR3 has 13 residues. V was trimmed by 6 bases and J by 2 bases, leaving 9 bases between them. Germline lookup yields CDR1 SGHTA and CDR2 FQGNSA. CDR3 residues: CASSPRTTDTQYF. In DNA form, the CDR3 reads TGTGCCAGCAGTCCCAGAACCACAGATACGCAGTATTTT.

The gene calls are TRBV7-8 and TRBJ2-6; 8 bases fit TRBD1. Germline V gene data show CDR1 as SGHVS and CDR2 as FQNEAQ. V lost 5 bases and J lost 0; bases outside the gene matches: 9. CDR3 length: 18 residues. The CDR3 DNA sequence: TGTGCCAGCAGCCAACACAGGGGGTCTCGCTCTGGGGCCAACGTCCTGACTTTC. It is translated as CASSQHRGSRSGANVLTF.

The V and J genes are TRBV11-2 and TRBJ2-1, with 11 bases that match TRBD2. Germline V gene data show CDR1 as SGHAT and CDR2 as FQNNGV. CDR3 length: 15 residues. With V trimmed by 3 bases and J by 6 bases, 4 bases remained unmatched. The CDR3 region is CASSFSGGAFNEQFF. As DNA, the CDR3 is TGTGCCAGCAGCTTTAGCGGGGGGGCCTTCAATGAGCAGTTCTTC.

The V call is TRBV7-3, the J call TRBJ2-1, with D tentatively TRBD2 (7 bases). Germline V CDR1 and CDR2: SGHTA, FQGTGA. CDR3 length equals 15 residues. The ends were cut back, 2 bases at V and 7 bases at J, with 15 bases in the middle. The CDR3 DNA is TGTGCCAGCAGCTTATATCGGGGGGCGAGGAATGAGCAGTTCTTC. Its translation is CASSLYRGARNEQFF. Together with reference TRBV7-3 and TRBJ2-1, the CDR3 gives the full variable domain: GAGVSQTPSNKVTEKGKYVELRCDPISGHTALYWYRQSLGQGPEFLIYFQGTGAADDSGLPNDRFFAVRPEGSVSTLKIQRTERGDSAVYLCASSLYRGARNEQFFGPGTRLTVL.

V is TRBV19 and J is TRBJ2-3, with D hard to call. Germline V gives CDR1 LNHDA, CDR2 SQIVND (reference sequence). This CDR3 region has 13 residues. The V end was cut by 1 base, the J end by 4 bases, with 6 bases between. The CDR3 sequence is CASSIGAADTQYF. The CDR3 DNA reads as TGTGCCAGTAGTATAGGAGCCGCAGATACGCAGTATTTT.

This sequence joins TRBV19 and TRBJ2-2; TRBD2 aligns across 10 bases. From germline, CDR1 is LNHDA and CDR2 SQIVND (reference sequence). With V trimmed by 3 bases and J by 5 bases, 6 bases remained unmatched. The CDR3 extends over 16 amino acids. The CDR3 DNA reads TGTGCCAGTAGTATTAGCGGGGGGACAAGGACCGGGGAGCTGTTTTTT. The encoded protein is CASSISGGTRTGELFF.

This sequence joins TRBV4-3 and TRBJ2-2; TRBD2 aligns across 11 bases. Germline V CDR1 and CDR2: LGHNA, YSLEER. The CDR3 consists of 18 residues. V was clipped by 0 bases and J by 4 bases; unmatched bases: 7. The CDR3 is CASSQDWRLAGTTGELFF. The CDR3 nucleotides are TGCGCCAGCAGCCAAGATTGGAGACTAGCGGGGACCACCGGGGAGCTGTTTTTT.

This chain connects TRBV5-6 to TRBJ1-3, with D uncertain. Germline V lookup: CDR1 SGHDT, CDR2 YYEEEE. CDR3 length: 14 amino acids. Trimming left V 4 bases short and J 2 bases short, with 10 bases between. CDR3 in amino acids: CASSLDMAGNTIYF. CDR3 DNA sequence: TGTGCCAGCAGCCTCGACATGGCTGGAAACACCATATATTTT.

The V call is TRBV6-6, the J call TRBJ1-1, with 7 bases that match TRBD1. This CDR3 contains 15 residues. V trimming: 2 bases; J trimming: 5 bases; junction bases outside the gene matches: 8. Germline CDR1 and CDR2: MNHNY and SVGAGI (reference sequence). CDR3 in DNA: TGTGCCAGCAGTTACAATCGACAGGGAGGTACTGAAGCTTTCTTT. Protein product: CASSYNRQGGTEAFF.

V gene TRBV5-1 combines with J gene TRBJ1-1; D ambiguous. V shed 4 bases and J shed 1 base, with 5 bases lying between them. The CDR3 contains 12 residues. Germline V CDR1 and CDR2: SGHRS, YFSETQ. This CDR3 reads CASSGKNTEAFF. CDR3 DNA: TGCGCCAGCAGCGGCAAGAACACTGAAGCTTTCTTT.

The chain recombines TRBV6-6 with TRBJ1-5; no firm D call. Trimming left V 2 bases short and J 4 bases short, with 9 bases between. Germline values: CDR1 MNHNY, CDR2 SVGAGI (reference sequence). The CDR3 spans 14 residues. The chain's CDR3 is CASSYGRENQPQHF. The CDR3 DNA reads TGTGCCAGCAGTTACGGTAGGGAGAATCAGCCCCAGCATTTT.

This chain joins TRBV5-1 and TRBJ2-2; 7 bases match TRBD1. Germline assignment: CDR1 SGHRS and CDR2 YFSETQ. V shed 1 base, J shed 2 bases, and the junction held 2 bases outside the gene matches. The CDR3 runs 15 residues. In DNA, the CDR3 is TGCGCCAGCAGCTTGACAGGGGTCAACACCGGGGAGCTGTTTTTT. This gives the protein CASSLTGVNTGELFF.

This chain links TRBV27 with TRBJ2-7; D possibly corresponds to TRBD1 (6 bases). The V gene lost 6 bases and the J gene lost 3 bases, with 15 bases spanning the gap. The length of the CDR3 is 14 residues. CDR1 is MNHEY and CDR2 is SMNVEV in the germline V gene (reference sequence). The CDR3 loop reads CASRPPDSYYEQYF. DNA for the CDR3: TGTGCCAGCAGACCTCCGGACAGCTACTACGAGCAGTACTTC.

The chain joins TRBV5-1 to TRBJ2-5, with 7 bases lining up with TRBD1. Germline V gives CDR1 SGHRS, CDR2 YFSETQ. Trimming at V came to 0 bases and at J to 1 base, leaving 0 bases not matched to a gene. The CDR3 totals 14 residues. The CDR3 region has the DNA TGCGCCAGCAGCTTGGGGGACAGCCAAGAGACCCAGTACTTC. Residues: CASSLGDSQETQYF.

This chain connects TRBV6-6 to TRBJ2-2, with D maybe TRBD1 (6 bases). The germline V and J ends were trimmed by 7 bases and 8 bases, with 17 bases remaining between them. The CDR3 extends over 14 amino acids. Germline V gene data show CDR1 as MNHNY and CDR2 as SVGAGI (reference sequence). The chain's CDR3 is CASILDRRSGELFF. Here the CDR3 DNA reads TGTGCCAGCATCCTCGACAGGAGGTCTGGGGAGCTGTTTTTT.

The CDR3 DNA reads TGTGCCAGCAGCTTGTTCGGGGGGCTCGTAGAGACCCAGTACTTC. It codes for CASSLFGGLVETQYF. This sequence joins TRBV5-5 and TRBJ2-5; D possibly corresponds to TRBD2 (7 bases). V gave up 1 base and J gave up 4 bases, with 14 bases separating them. CDR1 SGHKS and CDR2 YYEKEE come from the germline V gene (reference sequence). The CDR3 totals 15 residues.

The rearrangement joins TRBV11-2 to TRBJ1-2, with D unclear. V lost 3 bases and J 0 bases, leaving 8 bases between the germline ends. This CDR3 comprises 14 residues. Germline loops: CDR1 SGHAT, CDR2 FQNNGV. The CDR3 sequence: CASSLGAANYGYTF. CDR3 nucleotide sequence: TGTGCCAGCAGCTTGGGTGCGGCTAACTATGGCTACACCTTC.

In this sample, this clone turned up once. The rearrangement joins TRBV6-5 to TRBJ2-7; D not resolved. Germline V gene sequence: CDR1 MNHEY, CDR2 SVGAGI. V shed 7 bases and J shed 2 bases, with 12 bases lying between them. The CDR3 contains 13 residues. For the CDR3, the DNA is TGTGCCAGCACCGGCAGGCCCCCCTACGAGCAGTACTTC. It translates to CASTGRPPYEQYF.

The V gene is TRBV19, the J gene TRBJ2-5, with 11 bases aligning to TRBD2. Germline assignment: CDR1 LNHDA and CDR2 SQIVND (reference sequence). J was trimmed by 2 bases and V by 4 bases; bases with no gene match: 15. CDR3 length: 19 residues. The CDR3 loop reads CASSTPVAGGHTRQETQYF. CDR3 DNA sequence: TGTGCCAGTAGTACCCCTGTAGCGGGGGGGCATACCCGTCAAGAGACCCAGTACTTC.

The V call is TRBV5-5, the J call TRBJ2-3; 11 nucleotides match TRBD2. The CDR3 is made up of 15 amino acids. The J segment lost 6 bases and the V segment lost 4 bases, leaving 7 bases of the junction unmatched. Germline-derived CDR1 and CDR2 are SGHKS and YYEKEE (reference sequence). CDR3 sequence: CASSPGLAGLDTQYF. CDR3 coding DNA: TGTGCCAGCAGCCCCGGACTAGCGGGTCTGGATACGCAGTATTTT.

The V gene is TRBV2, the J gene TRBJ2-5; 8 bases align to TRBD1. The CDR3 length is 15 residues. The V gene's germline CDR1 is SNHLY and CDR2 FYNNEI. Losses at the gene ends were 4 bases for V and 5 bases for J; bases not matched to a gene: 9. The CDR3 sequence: CASSGDRIRIETQYF. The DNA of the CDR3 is TGTGCCAGCAGTGGGGACAGGATACGGATCGAGACCCAGTACTTC.

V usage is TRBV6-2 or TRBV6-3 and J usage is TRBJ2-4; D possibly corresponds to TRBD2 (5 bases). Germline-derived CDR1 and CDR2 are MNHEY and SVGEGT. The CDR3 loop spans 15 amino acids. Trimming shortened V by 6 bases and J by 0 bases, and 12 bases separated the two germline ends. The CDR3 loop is CASSQRGLAKNIQYF. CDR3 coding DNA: TGTGCCAGCAGCCAACGAGGGCTAGCCAAAAACATTCAGTACTTC.

CDR3 DNA: TGTGCCAGCAGCTTCGGACAGGGGGCCTTTGGCTACACCTTC. Translating gives CASSFGQGAFGYTF. This chain connects TRBV5-6 to TRBJ1-2, with 11 bases identical to TRBD1. Germline lookup yields CDR1 SGHDT and CDR2 YYEEEE. V lost 2 bases to trimming and J lost 7 bases; unmatched junction nucleotides: 4. There are 14 residues in the CDR3.

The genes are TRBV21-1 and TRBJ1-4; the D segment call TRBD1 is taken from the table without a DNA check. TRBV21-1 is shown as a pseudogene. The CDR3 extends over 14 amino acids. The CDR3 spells CASRFTGANEKLFF. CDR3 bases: TGTGCCAGCAGATTCACAGGGGCTAATGAAAAACTGTTTTTT.

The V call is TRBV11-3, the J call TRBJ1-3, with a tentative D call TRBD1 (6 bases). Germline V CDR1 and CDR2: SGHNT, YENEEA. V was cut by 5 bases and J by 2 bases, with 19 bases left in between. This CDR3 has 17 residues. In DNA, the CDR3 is TGTGCCAGCAGCGACGGTACTGGGGGCCTCACTGGAAACACCATATATTTT. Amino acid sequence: CASSDGTGGLTGNTIYF.

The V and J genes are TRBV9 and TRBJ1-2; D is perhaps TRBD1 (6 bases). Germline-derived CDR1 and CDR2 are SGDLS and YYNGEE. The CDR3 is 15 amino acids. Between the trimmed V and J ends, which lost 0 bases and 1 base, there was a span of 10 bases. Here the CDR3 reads CASSVVPGVNYGYTF. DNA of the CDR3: TGTGCCAGCAGCGTAGTTCCAGGGGTTAACTATGGCTACACCTTC.